The following is a TCR beta chain sequence with its context. This clone has a handful of counts. The antigen it binds to is not known. It has no much larger one-base neighbor in the sample; base qualities were not kept. The record originates from a study of metastatic and nonmetastatic thyroid tumors (dated by TCRdb to the early 2020s). As for the study more broadly: Repertoires from peripheral blood and from tumor or nodule tissue samples of malignant and benign thyroid patients were compared.

The library was prepared using PCR. Instrument on record: Illumina HiSeq 4000. High-throughput sequencing was used to profile the TCR beta-chain CDR3 region of each patient. On the study's bioinformatics: The researchers built a classifier to tell apart papillary thyroid cancer patients with distant metastasis, based on CDR3 differences among clinicopathological groups. The Shannon index was used to assess repertoire diversity, and the Morisita-Horn index was used to assess tumor-blood repertoire similarity. TCRdb trimmed public reads at Q25 via fastp, called clones via MiXCR and kept in-frame beta chains. TCRdb assigned the V and J calls; the authors' analysis was not used. For this sample the table gives 20,000 or so clones, of which around 29% were detected only once. Of the sample, 13% to 15% is held by the ten largest clones. None of the patients had been given any treatment before thyroid surgery. Using T-cell receptor beta sequencing, the researchers looked back retrospectively at clinical samples from patients, gathered between the early 2010s and the late 2010s.

The CDR3 covers 15 residues, taking in both the cysteine and the phenylalanine. Here the CDR3 DNA is all that survives: 45 bases in frame from base 1. The V end gives up 5 bases and the J end 2 bases, leaving 5 bases in the junction not matched to a gene. According to the germline V gene, CDR1 reads MNHNS and CDR2 reads SASEGT. Results the study describes overall, beyond this receptor: TCR beta diversity was reported as significantly higher in malignant tumors than in benign nodules, in both blood and tumor samples.

The chain is made from TRBV6-1 and TRBJ2-1, with 8 bases in between that match TRBD2. Material: blood. The sequence derives from a female donor with papillary thyroid cancer or a benign thyroid nodule (not recorded which). Some clones in this sample may be carry-over from other donors' samples. In nucleotides, the sequence is TGTGCCAGCAGTTGGAAAGCGGGAGCCTACAATGAGCAGTTCTTC. It translates to CASSWKAGAYNEQFF.